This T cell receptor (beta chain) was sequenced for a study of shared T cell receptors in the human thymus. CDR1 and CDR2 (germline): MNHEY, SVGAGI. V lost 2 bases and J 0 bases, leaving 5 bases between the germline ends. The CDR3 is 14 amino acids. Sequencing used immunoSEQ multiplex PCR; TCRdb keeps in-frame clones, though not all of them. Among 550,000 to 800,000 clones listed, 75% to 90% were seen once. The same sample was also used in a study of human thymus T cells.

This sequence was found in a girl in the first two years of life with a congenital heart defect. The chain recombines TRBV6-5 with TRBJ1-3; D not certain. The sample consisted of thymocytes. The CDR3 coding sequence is TGTGCCAGCAGTTACCTGCGCTCTGGAAACACCATATATTTT. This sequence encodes CASSYLRSGNTIYF.